This TCR beta chain was identified in a study of identical twins. General study findings and limits: The authors drew conclusions from cross-sectional statistical analysis rather than following the same donors.

After template switching added a universal primer site, the resulting cDNA carried unique molecular identifiers. TCRdb reanalysed the 5' RACE reads using MiXCR and keeps one entry per CDR3 protein. The sample has some 1,700,000 distinct CDR3 sequences, under 35% seen once; the top ten hold around 0.3%. This CDR3 is built from 14 residues. The V and J ends lost 1 base and 10 bases, in that order; junction bases with no gene match: 7. Looked up from germline, CDR1 is SGHRS and CDR2 is YFSETQ. As concerns this clonotype: The antigen is not known.

Every sampled donor was Caucasian and healthy. The clonotype originates from a newborn girl in good health. This sequence joins TRBV5-1 and TRBJ2-1, with TRBD2 identical over 8 bases. The sequenced material came from cord blood. The CDR3 loop is CASSLTSGRLEQFF. The CDR3 DNA follows: TGCGCCAGCAGCTTGACTAGCGGACGACTAGAGCAGTTCTTC.